One T cell receptor beta chain is described in this entry. Its antigen is still unknown. The CDR3 has 17 amino acids, counting the end cysteine and phenylalanine. No nucleotide data were recorded. Per the germline V gene, SGHAT is the CDR1 and FQNNGV is the CDR2. Sequencing took place on an Illumina HiSeq 2000. TCR beta cDNA libraries were made by 5'RACE template switching that added a universal primer site and unique molecular identifiers. Synthesis of cDNA was primed from the TCR beta constant segment and was followed by two consecutive PCR amplification steps. The authors' pipeline ran thus. MIGEC was used to demultiplex reads and group the reads by UMI, and MiTCR was used to assemble and quantify clonotypes. Only TCR cDNA sequences supported by at least two reads were kept to exclude erroneous sequences. The tcR package was used for downstream repertoire analysis, and clonotypes were matched across fractions by CDR3 nucleotide sequence plus V segment. VDJmatch was used to annotate antigen specificity against VDJdb, with one amino acid substitution in CDR3 permitted. TCRdb reprocessed the sequencing reads and holds a single record per CDR3 protein sequence, with no DNA. These V and J calls are TCRdb output, not the study's own analysis. This sample's table lists 500,000 to 700,000 distinct CDR3 sequences. The ten largest make up approximately 4% of the sample.

The sample comes from a study of T cells expressing NK-cell markers (dated by TCRdb to about 2020). Study-level background: Three sorted T-cell subsets (CD3+CD56+NKG2C+, CD3+CD56+NKG2C- and CD3+CD56-NKG2C+) from several donors had their TCR beta-chain repertoires profiled. Of the eight sequenced donors, seven were found to be HCMV-seropositive and one was found to be HCMV-seronegative. The study sequenced eight donors, all healthy volunteers chosen at random: three men and five women. Illumina HiSeq 2000/2500, MiSeq or NextSeq was used to sequence libraries as 2 x 150 bp reads. Paper-wide results and their limitations: In several donors, the dominant CD3+CD56+NKG2C+ clonotypes were among the top 10 CD8+ clonotypes and accounted for 1.0-7.0% of CD8+ T cells. Those dominant clonotypes were again the most abundant among CD3+CD56-NKG2C+ cells in a few donors, at about 28.3-60.1%. It remained unclear whether the expanded NKG2C-expressing T cell clones were specific for HCMV antigens.

A commercial ELISA kit detecting HCMV-specific IgG in serum was used to determine HCMV serostatus. Peripheral blood mononuclear cells were isolated from blood by Ficoll density gradient centrifugation. The source of this sequence is a young man in good health. Donor details come from another sample of the same person, matched by shared clones. Specimen: blood T cells: a sorted CD56 or NKG2C T cell subset, CD4+ or CD8+ T cells, or bulk PBMC T cells (not recorded which). The chain is made from TRBV11-2 and TRBJ1-1. The CDR3 here reads CASSLGVLTGRDFRAFF.